This TCR beta chain was profiled in a study of blood T cell repertoires in COVID-19. Sequenced by immunoSEQ multiplex PCR; TCRdb stores in-frame clones only, minus some. This table has roughly 260,000 clones, around 89% appearing once. Germline loops: CDR1 KGHDR, CDR2 SFDVKD. The CDR3 contains 19 residues. Unmatched junction bases numbered 11, after V lost 4 bases and J lost 0 bases. Specimen: peripheral blood. This clonotype was obtained from a man in his 60s who had recovered from COVID-19. This chain links TRBV24-1 with TRBJ2-6, with 7 positions matching TRBD1. CDR3 in amino acids: CATSDTPGQQSSGANVLTF. DNA for the CDR3: TGTGCCACCAGTGACACACCGGGACAGCAGAGCTCTGGGGCCAACGTCCTGACTTTC.